Following are 25 T cell receptor beta chains from one sample sequenced in a study of shared clonotypes between healthy human individuals. TCRdb's table, derived via immunoSEQ multiplex PCR, lists solely in-frame clones and lacks some. The sample includes millions of clones, approximately 94% of them seen just once. Sequences were obtained from naive CD4+ T cells sorted from blood. As for subset: CD45RA+ positively selected. The receptor set was obtained from a man younger than 35 in good health.

The rearrangement uses TRBV10-3 and TRBJ2-4, with D maybe TRBD2 (6 bases). Germline V gene lookup returns CDR1 ENHRY and CDR2 SYGVKD. CDR3 length: 14 residues. Trimming shortened V by 5 bases and J by 5 bases, and 13 bases separated the two germline ends. CDR3 in DNA: TGTGCCATCAGTAGGGACTTGGCGGAAAACATTCAGTACTTC. Translated: CAISRDLAENIQYF.

V and J are TRBV27 and TRBJ1-1; D is possibly TRBD1 (6 bases). Germline-derived CDR1 and CDR2 are MNHEY and SMNVEV (reference sequence). The length of the CDR3 is 17 residues. Trimming cost V 5 bases and J 8 bases, with 27 bases left between them. CDR3: CASSLYSGGPGGVEAFF. In DNA form, the CDR3 reads TGTGCCAGCAGTCTCTACTCGGGGGGCCCGGGCGGGGTGGAAGCTTTCTTT.

About this clone itself: This CDR3 is also generated by other DNA sequences in the sample. The chain couples TRBV19 to TRBJ1-5; D call uncertain. V shed 3 bases and J shed 4 bases, with 4 bases lying between them. CDR3 length: 12 amino acids. Germline V gives CDR1 LNHDA, CDR2 SQIVND (reference sequence). CDR3 sequence reads: CASSIGNQPQHF. For the CDR3, the DNA is TGTGCCAGTAGTATCGGAAATCAGCCCCAGCATTTT.

V gene TRBV5-4 combines with J gene TRBJ1-6, with D maybe TRBD1 (5 bases). Germline assignment: CDR1 SGHNT and CDR2 YYREEE (reference sequence). V lost 4 bases and J 4 bases, leaving 18 bases between the germline ends. The CDR3 length is 17 residues. CDR3: CASSRGATDPYNSPLHF. The CDR3 bases are TGTGCCAGCAGCCGAGGGGCGACAGACCCTTATAATTCACCCCTCCACTTT.

Comments on this clone: The identical CDR3 is also encoded by other nucleotide sequences in the sample. The chain employs TRBV4-1 and TRBJ1-5; no reliable D call. V dropped 1 base and J dropped 6 bases, with 10 bases sitting between them. CDR1 is MGHRA, CDR2 YSYEKL, per germline. CDR3 size: 14 residues. CDR3 bases: TGCGCCAGCAGCCAAGCTGGGGTACCTCAGCCCCAGCATTTT. Translating gives CASSQAGVPQPQHF.

This clone was recorded only once. The J gene is TRBJ1-5, the V gene TRBV6-5; D is ambiguous. The V and J ends lost 7 bases and 5 bases respectively, with 18 bases between them. CDR1 and CDR2 from the germline V gene are MNHEY and SVGAGI. CDR3 size: 15 residues. The CDR3 region is CASTKPGVLDQPQHF. The CDR3 nucleotides read TGTGCCAGCACCAAGCCGGGCGTGTTGGATCAGCCCCAGCATTTT.

The genes are TRBV19 and TRBJ1-5; the match to TRBD1 covers 7 bases. Trimming cost V 4 bases and J 3 bases; bases outside gene matches: 6. The germline CDR1 and CDR2 sequences are LNHDA and SQIVND (reference sequence). The CDR3 loop spans 15 amino acids. The CDR3 spells CASSTRQGDNQPQHF. The CDR3 nucleotides are TGTGCCAGTAGTACAAGACAGGGCGACAATCAGCCCCAGCATTTT.

V usage is TRBV28 and J usage is TRBJ1-2, with 8 nucleotides matching TRBD1. This CDR3 region has 15 residues. The junction had 7 bases not matched to a gene; V was cut back by 6 bases and J by 1 base. Germline-derived CDR1 and CDR2 are MDHEN and SYDVKM. CDR3: CASRPQGALNYGYTF. In nucleotides, the CDR3 is TGTGCCAGCAGACCCCAGGGGGCCCTTAACTATGGCTACACCTTC.

V usage is TRBV28 and J usage is TRBJ1-1; 12 bases line up with TRBD1. V lost 8 bases and J lost 1; bases outside the gene matches: 5. This CDR3 has 15 residues. Germline assignment: CDR1 MDHEN and CDR2 SYDVKM. This CDR3 is CASRDRGQGNTEAFF. DNA of the CDR3: TGTGCCAGCCGGGACAGGGGGCAGGGGAACACTGAAGCTTTCTTT.

The CDR3 region is CASSLVRVNNEQFF. The CDR3 DNA reads as TGTGCCAGCAGCTTGGTGAGGGTAAACAATGAGCAGTTCTTC. The rearrangement links TRBV5-8 to TRBJ2-1; possibly TRBD2 for D (5 bases). Germline-derived CDR1 and CDR2 are SGHTS and YDEGEE. The CDR3 covers 14 residues. V was cut by 0 bases and J by 5 bases, with 9 bases left in between.

V and J are TRBV7-9 and TRBJ2-1; 10 bases agree with TRBD1. The CDR3 spans 17 residues. Germline V CDR1 and CDR2: SEHNR, FQNEAQ (reference sequence). For the CDR3, the DNA is TGTGCGCTACCGGGACAGGGGCGCAGTTCATTGAGGGCGGAGCAGTTCTTC. Amino acids: CALPGQGRSSLRAEQFF.

V and J are TRBV7-2 and TRBJ1-1; D is undetermined. The CDR3 consists of 15 residues. CDR1 SGHTA and CDR2 FQGNSA come from the germline V gene. V lost 2 bases and J lost 5, with 15 bases in between. As DNA, the CDR3 is TGTGCCAGCAGCTTATCTTTGTCGTTGCAGACTGAAGCTTTCTTT. Translation gives CASSLSLSLQTEAFF.

The chain has TRBV6-5 and TRBJ2-7, with a weak D call TRBD1 (6 bases). Trimming shortened V by 8 bases and J by 0 bases, and 8 bases separated the two germline ends. Germline CDR1 and CDR2: MNHEY and SVGAGI. This CDR3 comprises 12 residues. The CDR3 reads CASADSSYEQYF. CDR3 DNA sequence: TGTGCCAGCGCGGACAGCTCCTACGAGCAGTACTTC.

V usage is TRBV7-9 and J usage is TRBJ2-4; D is possibly TRBD1 (6 bases). CDR1 and CDR2 (germline): SEHNR, FQNEAQ (reference sequence). The CDR3 has 19 amino acids. V was shortened by 4 bases and J by 0 bases, with 22 bases between the two germline ends. The chain's CDR3 is CASSSRTEPIEIAKNIQYF. DNA for the CDR3: TGTGCCAGCAGCTCTAGGACAGAGCCGATCGAGATAGCCAAAAACATTCAGTACTTC.

V and J are TRBV7-2 and TRBJ2-2, with TRBD2 matching 11 bases. After removal of 6 bases from V and 4 bases from J, the junction contained 7 bases not matched to a gene. This CDR3 spans 16 amino acids. CDR1 is SGHTA and CDR2 is FQGNSA in the germline V gene. CDR3: CASSLAGGYGTGELFF. Written as DNA, the CDR3 is TGTGCCAGCAGTCTAGCGGGAGGATATGGCACCGGGGAGCTGTTTTTT.

The chain couples TRBV29-1 to TRBJ2-2; 7 bases are a match to TRBD1. This CDR3 contains 14 residues. Trimming removed 5 bases from V and 5 bases from J; junction bases left unmatched: 8. CDR1 and CDR2 (germline): SQVTM, ANQGSEA. CDR3 nucleotide sequence: TGCAGCGTTCTAAGGGACAGCAATACCGGGGAGCTGTTTTTT. It is translated as CSVLRDSNTGELFF.

This chain connects TRBV7-9 to TRBJ1-2; D unclear. V lost 1 base to trimming and J lost 4 bases, with 7 bases between them. CDR1 and CDR2 (germline): SEHNR, FQNEAQ (reference sequence). The CDR3 totals 13 residues. In DNA form, the CDR3 reads TGTGCCAGCAGCTTAGAGCGGGGCTATGGCTACACCTTC. It translates to CASSLERGYGYTF.

Points on this clone: The identical CDR3 is also encoded by other nucleotide sequences in the sample. This chain joins TRBV10-3 and TRBJ2-3; a weak D match, TRBD1 (6 bases). The length of the CDR3 is 12 residues. Germline V gene lookup returns CDR1 ENHRY and CDR2 SYGVKD. V lost 4 bases and J 5 bases, leaving 7 bases between the germline ends. The CDR3 loop is CAISGGGDTQYF. For the CDR3, the DNA is TGTGCCATCAGTGGAGGGGGAGATACGCAGTATTTT.

The gene calls are TRBV5-7 and TRBJ2-2, with D tentatively TRBD2 (6 bases). TRBV5-7 is recorded as an ORF, its role being uncertain. The V end lost 1 base, the J end lost 6 bases, and 13 bases lay between the germline ends. This CDR3 region has 15 residues. The CDR3 DNA reads TGTGCCAGCAGCTTGCCCGGGTCGGGGGCCGGGGAGCTGTTTTTT. It encodes CASSLPGSGAGELFF.

The rearrangement links TRBV19 to TRBJ2-3; tentatively, D is TRBD2 (6 bases). The V end lost 4 bases, the J end lost 0 bases, and 11 bases lay between the germline ends. This CDR3 is built from 15 residues. The germline V gene has CDR1 LNHDA and CDR2 SQIVND (reference sequence). CDR3 sequence (DNA): TGTGCCAGTAGTAAGGTTCGGGGGAGCACAGATACGCAGTATTTT. It translates to CASSKVRGSTDTQYF. The whole variable domain, remainder taken from reference TRBV19 and TRBJ2-3, is DGGITQSPKYLFRKEGQNVTLSCEQNLNHDAMYWYRQDPGQGLRLIYYSQIVNDFQKGDIAEGYSVSREKKESFPLTVTSAQKNPTAFYLCASSKVRGSTDTQYFGPGTRLTVL.

The rearrangement joins TRBV2 to TRBJ1-2; D is perhaps TRBD1 (6 bases). V was cut by 7 bases and J by 7 bases, with 13 bases left in between. This CDR3 has 12 residues. CDR1 and CDR2 from the germline V gene are SNHLY and FYNNEI. As DNA, the CDR3 is TGTGCCAGCAAGGTCAGGGGATTTGGCTACACCTTC. This sequence encodes CASKVRGFGYTF. Using reference TRBV2 and TRBJ1-2 for the parts outside the CDR3, the full variable domain is EPEVTQTPSHQVTQMGQEVILRCVPISNHLYFYWYRQILGQKVEFLVSFYNNEISEKSEIFDDQFSVERPDGSNFTLKIRSTKLEDSAMYFCASKVRGFGYTFGSGTRLTVV.

V gene TRBV2 combines with J gene TRBJ1-4, with 9 bases that match TRBD1. Germline-derived CDR1 and CDR2 are SNHLY and FYNNEI. The junction had 10 bases not matched to a gene; V was cut back by 6 bases and J by 8 bases. This CDR3 has 15 amino acids. CDR3 coding DNA: TGTGCCAGCAGCAAACAGGGGGCGCGAGACGAAAAACTGTTTTTT. This encodes CASSKQGARDEKLFF.

This chain joins TRBV6-1 and TRBJ1-1, with D tentatively TRBD1 (5 bases). V was shortened by 4 bases and J by 2 bases, with 11 bases between the two germline ends. Germline-derived CDR1 and CDR2 are MNHNS and SASEGT. This CDR3 comprises 14 residues. As DNA, the CDR3 is TGTGCCAGCAGTGCTAGTAGGGGTAACACTGAAGCTTTCTTT. Translating gives CASSASRGNTEAFF.

The rearrangement uses TRBV7-9 and TRBJ2-2; 7 bases fit TRBD2. This CDR3 contains 16 residues. After removal of 4 bases from V and 5 bases from J, the junction contained 10 bases not matched to a gene. The germline V gene encodes CDR1 SEHNR and CDR2 FQNEAQ (reference sequence). CDR3 nucleotides: TGTGCCAGCAGCTCGTACTCCGGGACTAAGACCGGGGAGCTGTTTTTT. Translated, it gives CASSSYSGTKTGELFF.

This chain uses TRBV9 with TRBJ2-2; 7 bases are a match to TRBD2. Germline CDR1 is SGDLS and CDR2 is YYNGEE. There are 15 residues in the CDR3. Trimming cost V 4 bases and J 4 bases; bases outside gene matches: 7. The CDR3 DNA sequence: TGTGCCAGCAGCCCCGCCGGCGGGAGCACCGGGGAGCTGTTTTTT. As protein: CASSPAGGSTGELFF.